Listed here are 29 T cell receptor beta chains from one sample, sequenced in a study of shared clonotypes between healthy human individuals. Sequencing was performed with immunoSEQ multiplex PCR; in TCRdb, only in-frame clones are kept and a portion is missing. This table has about 490,000 clones, 81% appearing once. The sequenced sample was PBMCs. Every receptor here comes from a woman between 40 and 50 years old in good health. Some clones in this sample may be carry-over from other donors' samples.

On this clone: A far larger clone is just one base off, so this is likely a read error. The V call is TRBV18, the J call TRBJ2-1, with no clear D. V was cut by 1 base and J by 8 bases, with 6 bases left in between. Germline V gene lookup returns CDR1 KGHSH and CDR2 LQKENI. CDR3 length: 12 amino acids. CDR3 nucleotide sequence: TGTGCCAGCTCACCACTACAGTATGAGCAGTTCTTC. This translates into CASSPLQYEQFF.

This sequence joins TRBV9 and TRBJ1-1; D might be TRBD1 (5 bases). Germline V gene sequence: CDR1 SGDLS, CDR2 YYNGEE. Deletions cut 0 bases from V and 6 bases from J, with 9 bases between. CDR3 length: 13 residues. The chain's CDR3 is CASSVVGQSEAFF. As DNA, the CDR3 is TGTGCCAGCAGCGTAGTGGGGCAGTCTGAAGCTTTCTTT.

V gene TRBV10-3 combines with J gene TRBJ2-2, with no clear D. Trimming stripped 8 bases from V and 2 bases from J, with 3 bases between. The CDR3 length is 11 residues. CDR1 is ENHRY, CDR2 SYGVKD, per germline. Here the CDR3 reads CAIGNTGELFF. DNA of the CDR3: TGTGCCATCGGAAACACCGGGGAGCTGTTTTTT.

As to this clone: A read error is the likely source, as a far larger clone sits one nucleotide away. CDR3 loop: CTSSHPGTRGYNKQFF. The CDR3 nucleotides are TGCACCAGCAGCCATCCCGGGACTCGCGGCTACAATAAGCAGTTCTTC. The chain is built from TRBV1 and TRBJ2-1; the DNA was not compared with TRBD2, the D call given in the table. TRBV1 is a known pseudogene. The CDR3 contains 16 residues.

The J gene is TRBJ1-3, the V gene TRBV5-4; D not certain. Germline lookup yields CDR1 SGHNT and CDR2 YYREEE (reference sequence). This CDR3 has 13 amino acids. Trimming stripped 4 bases from V and 3 bases from J, with 8 bases between. CDR3 amino acids: CASSLRDGNTIYF. For the CDR3, the DNA is TGTGCCAGCAGCCTCCGGGATGGAAACACCATATATTTT.

The table lists this clone with many counts. The sample has other DNA sequences that encode this CDR3 too. The chain couples TRBV5-6 to TRBJ2-7; TRBD1 matches 7 bases. Per germline, CDR1 SGHDT and CDR2 YYEEEE. The CDR3 length is 13 residues. V lost 3 bases to trimming and J lost 3 bases; unmatched junction nucleotides: 3. CDR3 nucleotides: TGTGCCAGCAGCTCGACAGGGCGCTACGAGCAGTACTTC. This codes for CASSSTGRYEQYF.

Of note for this clone: Other DNA sequences in the same sample also yield this CDR3. The J gene is TRBJ1-5, the V gene TRBV11-2; D not resolved. V was shortened by 0 bases and J by 0 bases, with 3 bases between the two germline ends. The CDR3 is 14 amino acids. Germline loops: CDR1 SGHAT, CDR2 FQNNGV. CDR3 nucleotides: TGTGCCAGCAGCTTAGAATATAGCAATCAGCCCCAGCATTTT. It specifies CASSLEYSNQPQHF. Full variable domain (missing parts from reference TRBV11-2 and TRBJ1-5): EAGVAQSPRYKIIEKRQSVAFWCNPISGHATLYWYQQILGQGPKLLIQFQNNGVVDDSQLPKDRFSAERLKGVDSTLKIQPAKLEDSAVYLCASSLEYSNQPQHFGDGTRLSIL.

This chain links TRBV28 with TRBJ1-3, with D uncertain. V lost 3 bases, J lost 2 bases, and 14 bases lay in between. The CDR3 runs to 16 residues. Germline V gene lookup returns CDR1 MDHEN and CDR2 SYDVKM. The CDR3 here is CASSFLGIQAGNTIYF. The CDR3 DNA is TGTGCCAGCAGTTTTCTAGGCATACAAGCTGGAAACACCATATATTTT.

This clone has only one observation. CDR3 sequence reads: CASSDRGDYGYTF. The CDR3 DNA follows: TGTGCCAGCAGCGACAGGGGTGACTATGGCTACACCTTC. V gene TRBV7-2 combines with J gene TRBJ1-2; 8 bases match TRBD1. In germline, CDR1 is SGHTA, CDR2 FQGNSA. The V and J ends lost 5 bases and 3 bases, in that order; junction bases with no gene match: 2. This CDR3 has 13 amino acids.

With respect to this clone: A read error is the likely source, as a far larger clone sits one nucleotide away. The sample holds other DNA sequences that translate to the same CDR3. The chain uses TRBV12-1 and TRBJ2-7; the listed D gene, TRBD2, was not tested against the DNA. TRBV12-1 is labeled a pseudogene. This CDR3 has 12 amino acids. The CDR3 coding sequence is TGTGCCGCCACTAGCGGGACGGCTGAGCAGTACTTC. Translation: CAATSGTAEQYF.

The V gene is TRBV7-8, the J gene TRBJ2-7, with TRBD1 as a possible D gene (6 bases). V was pared by 2 bases and J by 4 bases, with 12 bases between. The germline gives CDR1 SGHVS, CDR2 FQNEAQ. The CDR3 runs to 14 residues. CDR3 residues: CASSLRGTQYEQYF. CDR3 coding DNA: TGTGCCAGCAGCTTACGAGGGACACAGTACGAGCAGTACTTC.

V and J are TRBV4-3 and TRBJ1-1, with a possible D match to TRBD1 (5 bases). This CDR3 has 12 residues. V was cut by 2 bases and J by 4 bases, with 5 bases left in between. Germline CDR1 is LGHNA and CDR2 is YSLEER. CDR3 coding DNA: TGCGCCAGCAGCCAAAGGGGCACTGAAGCTTTCTTT. Protein product: CASSQRGTEAFF.

J is TRBJ1-5 and V is TRBV28; D uncertain. The V end was cut by 1 base, the J end by 6 bases, with 10 bases between. CDR3 length: 14 residues. Germline V gene data show CDR1 as MDHEN and CDR2 as SYDVKM. In DNA form, the CDR3 reads TGTGCCAGCAGTTTATTATCCGGTAGTCAGCCCCAGCATTTT. It yields the protein CASSLLSGSQPQHF.

This chain uses TRBV6-1 with TRBJ1-2; weak D call: TRBD1 (6 bases). The V end was cut by 7 bases, the J end by 3 bases, with 18 bases between. The CDR3 is 15 residues long. Germline V gene lookup returns CDR1 MNHNS and CDR2 SASEGT. The CDR3 DNA is TGTGCCAGCACCCAACAAAGGGGGGGGGACTATGGCTACACCTTC. Translation gives CASTQQRGGDYGYTF.

With respect to this clone: The likely explanation is a read error, given a far larger clone one base away. At the DNA level, this CDR3 is encoded by other sequences in the same sample as well. The J gene is TRBJ1-2, the V gene TRBV10-2; no clear D. Per the germline V gene, CDR1 is WSHSY and CDR2 is SAAADI. V lost 0 bases and J lost 5, with 13 bases in between. The CDR3 runs 15 residues. The CDR3 spells CASSESTSAPYGYTF. The CDR3 DNA is TGCGCCAGCAGTGAGTCGACTAGCGCCCCTTATGGCTACACCTTC.

This clone has only one observation. It differs at one base from a far larger clone, so likely a read error. Additional DNA sequences in this sample encode the identical CDR3. This sequence joins TRBV6-1 and TRBJ2-7; a weak D match, TRBD1 (6 bases). CDR3 length equals 14 residues. Germline V gene data show CDR1 as MNHNS and CDR2 as SASEGT. CDR3 DNA: TGTGCTAGCAACCACAGGGATCGGTCCTACGAGCAGTACTTC. Translation: CASNHRDRSYEQYF.

With respect to this clone: Other DNA sequences in this sample translate to the same CDR3. The chain couples TRBV7-2 to TRBJ2-7; D gene ambiguous. The CDR3 length is 12 residues. Trimming removed 1 base from V and 4 bases from J, with 5 bases in between. The germline gives CDR1 SGHTA, CDR2 FQGNSA. This CDR3 reads CASSLGVYEQYF. For the CDR3, the DNA is TGTGCCAGCAGCTTAGGAGTTTACGAGCAGTACTTC.

CDR3: CATSRFARTDTQYF. DNA for the CDR3: TGTGCCACCAGCAGATTCGCTAGGACAGATACGCAGTATTTT. The chain recombines TRBV15 with TRBJ2-3; D is ambiguous. Germline V lookup: CDR1 LNHNV, CDR2 YYDKDF (reference sequence). The CDR3 runs 14 residues. Trimming stripped 2 bases from V and 3 bases from J, with 9 bases between. Drawing the rest from reference TRBV15 and TRBJ2-3, the complete variable domain is DAMVIQNPRYQVTQFGKPVTLSCSQTLNHNVMYWYQQKSSQAPKLLFHYYDKDFNNEADTPDNFQSRRPNTSFCFLDIRSPGLGDTAMYLCATSRFARTDTQYFGPGTRLTVL.

The chain carries TRBV28 and TRBJ2-1, with unresolved D. Germline V CDR1 and CDR2: MDHEN, SYDVKM. The CDR3 is 14 residues long. V was pared by 4 bases and J by 4 bases, with 11 bases between. CDR3 sequence reads: CASSSPGSYNEQFF. CDR3 sequence (DNA): TGTGCCAGCAGTTCCCCTGGATCTTACAATGAGCAGTTCTTC. Looking up the rest from reference TRBV28 and TRBJ2-1 gives the full variable domain: DVKVTQSSRYLVKRTGEKVFLECVQDMDHENMFWYRQDPGLGLRLIYFSYDVKMKEKGDIPEGYSVSREKKERFSLILESASTNQTSMYLCASSSPGSYNEQFFGPGTRLTVL.

The chain employs TRBV10-2 and TRBJ2-2; D unclear. Germline lookup yields CDR1 WSHSY and CDR2 SAAADI. This CDR3 is built from 14 residues. Trimming shortened V by 0 bases and J by 7 bases, and 9 bases separated the two germline ends. This CDR3 is CASSESMGFGELFF. For the CDR3, the DNA is TGCGCCAGCAGTGAGTCGATGGGGTTCGGGGAGCTGTTTTTT.

The chain couples TRBV2 to TRBJ2-7, with D unresolved. The V end was cut by 1 base, the J end by 3 bases, with 7 bases between. This CDR3 is built from 13 residues. The germline gives CDR1 SNHLY, CDR2 FYNNEI. CDR3: CASSEVVGYEQYF. The CDR3 bases are TGTGCCAGCAGTGAAGTGGTGGGCTACGAGCAGTACTTC.

The genes are TRBV5-4 and TRBJ1-6; D remains ambiguous. V dropped 1 base and J dropped 9 bases, with 11 bases sitting between them. This CDR3 is built from 14 residues. Per germline, CDR1 SGHNT and CDR2 YYREEE (reference sequence). CDR3 nucleotide sequence: TGTGCCAGCAGCTTGAGGGAGGACGGTTCACCCCTCCACTTT. Protein sequence: CASSLREDGSPLHF.

The J gene is TRBJ1-5, the V gene TRBV7-8, with TRBD1 matching 8 bases. J lost 2 bases, V lost 2 bases, and 5 bases had no gene match. This CDR3 comprises 16 residues. From germline, CDR1 is SGHVS and CDR2 FQNEAQ. The CDR3 region has the DNA TGTGCCAGCAGCTTAAGTCAGACAGGGGGCAATCAGCCCCAGCATTTT. It specifies CASSLSQTGGNQPQHF. Full variable domain (missing parts from reference TRBV7-8 and TRBJ1-5): GAGVSQSPRYKVAKRGQDVALRCDPISGHVSLFWYQQALGQGPEFLTYFQNEAQLDKSGLPSDRFFAERPEGSVSTLKIQRTQQEDSAVYLCASSLSQTGGNQPQHFGDGTRLSIL.

This chain uses TRBV7-6 with TRBJ1-1; weak D call: TRBD1 (5 bases). Germline assignment: CDR1 SGHVS and CDR2 FNYEAQ. CDR3 size: 16 residues. Between the trimmed V and J ends, which lost 3 bases and 1 base, there was a span of 15 bases. CDR3 sequence reads: CASSLREAGSNTEAFF. The CDR3 nucleotides read TGTGCCAGCAGCTTGAGGGAGGCAGGGTCGAACACTGAAGCTTTCTTT.

About this clone itself: This sequence is one base from a far larger clone and is likely a read error. The gene calls are TRBV5-6 and TRBJ1-2; maybe TRBD1 (5 bases). The germline CDR1 and CDR2 sequences are SGHDT and YYEEEE. The CDR3 is 12 residues long. For the CDR3, the DNA is TGTGCCGGCAGCTCCTTAACAGGAGGCTACACCTTC. Protein product: CAGSSLTGGYTF.

The gene calls are TRBV11-2 and TRBJ2-1, with D possibly TRBD2 on 7 matching bases. The length of the CDR3 is 16 residues. Germline assignment: CDR1 SGHAT and CDR2 FQNNGV. V shed 5 bases and J shed 2 bases, with 16 bases lying between them. The CDR3 loop is CASSPPGGLAYNEQFF. Here the CDR3 DNA reads TGTGCCAGCAGCCCCCCCGGGGGGCTAGCCTACAATGAGCAGTTCTTC.

CDR3 protein: CASSPRGGGDYGYTF. The CDR3 nucleotides are TGCGCCAGCAGCCCCCGCGGGGGAGGGGACTATGGCTACACCTTC. The chain joins TRBV4-1 to TRBJ1-2; possible D gene TRBD1, 5 bases. The CDR3 length is 15 residues. V gave up 4 bases and J gave up 3 bases, with 15 bases separating them. Germline V lookup: CDR1 MGHRA, CDR2 YSYEKL.

The V and J genes are TRBV10-3 and TRBJ2-7, with TRBD1 matching over 9 bases. The CDR3 spans 14 residues. Germline CDR1 reads ENHRY; CDR2 reads SYGVKD. With V trimmed by 4 bases and J by 3 bases, 4 bases remained unmatched. The CDR3 is CAISGGTGSYEQYF. In DNA form, the CDR3 reads TGTGCCATCAGTGGGGGGACAGGGAGCTACGAGCAGTACTTC.

Worth noting for this clone: Only one base separates this from a far larger clonotype, so it likely reflects a read error. V and J are TRBV15 and TRBJ1-1; a weak D match, TRBD1 (6 bases). Germline CDR1 reads LNHNV; CDR2 reads YYDKDF (reference sequence). Trimming took 1 base from V and 4 from J, leaving 13 bases between them. The length of the CDR3 is 15 residues. CDR3 in DNA: TGTGCCACCAGCAGAGGGACAGTGTATTTCACTGAAGCTTTCTTT. Its translation: CATSRGTVYFTEAFF.